The 18 T cell receptor beta chains listed next were all sequenced from one sample in a study of T cell repertoires in cytomegalovirus infection. TCRdb re-called the reads through MiXCR, storing one row per CDR3 protein. The table has 250,000 to 300,000 distinct CDR3 sequences, roughly a quarter seen once. Input material: PBMCs. Source of these receptors: a human donor in good health (CMV status not recorded). Some clones in this sample may be carry-over from other donors' samples.

V usage is TRBV2 and J usage is TRBJ2-7; 8 positions match TRBD2. V shed 7 bases and J 2 bases; nucleotides not matched to a gene: 10. Per the germline V gene, CDR1 is SNHLY and CDR2 is FYNNEI. The CDR3 is 15 amino acids. Written as DNA, the CDR3 is TGTGCCAGCAACCGTCCGGGACTAGTCGCCTACGAGCAGTACTTC. This codes for CASNRPGLVAYEQYF.

The table lists this clonotype with a few counts. The chain uses TRBV15 and TRBJ2-7; D is perhaps TRBD1 (5 bases). Germline V gene sequence: CDR1 LNHNV, CDR2 YYDKDF (reference sequence). Trimming cost V 2 bases and J 3 bases, with 5 bases left between them. This CDR3 contains 12 residues. The CDR3 DNA follows: TGTGCCACCAGCAGAAGGGGCTACGAGCAGTACTTC. Protein: CATSRRGYEQYF.

The gene calls are TRBV2 and TRBJ2-1; D gene unclear. The CDR3 is 13 amino acids. Germline V gene lookup returns CDR1 SNHLY and CDR2 FYNNEI. Between the trimmed V and J ends, which lost 8 bases and 0 bases, there was a span of 8 bases. CDR3 sequence reads: CASEPNSYNEQFF. DNA for the CDR3: TGTGCCAGCGAGCCCAACTCCTACAATGAGCAGTTCTTC. Drawing the rest from reference TRBV2 and TRBJ2-1, the complete variable domain is EPEVTQTPSHQVTQMGQEVILRCVPISNHLYFYWYRQILGQKVEFLVSFYNNEISEKSEIFDDQFSVERPDGSNFTLKIRSTKLEDSAMYFCASEPNSYNEQFFGPGTRLTVL.

J is TRBJ1-6 and V is TRBV11-2; the match to TRBD1 covers 7 bases. Losses at the gene ends were 5 bases for V and 7 bases for J; bases not matched to a gene: 8. Germline V gives CDR1 SGHAT, CDR2 FQNNGV. The CDR3 runs to 15 residues. CDR3 bases: TGTGCCAGCAGCCGAACCGGGACAGTAAATTCACCCCTCCACTTT. Its protein product is CASSRTGTVNSPLHF.

This clonotype was counted ten times or more. J is TRBJ1-1 and V is TRBV7-8, with D hard to call. Germline V lookup: CDR1 SGHVS, CDR2 FQNEAQ. The CDR3 covers 14 residues. V was cut by 1 base and J by 7 bases, with 13 bases left in between. As DNA, the CDR3 is TGTGCCAGCAGCTTAGTGTCAGGATCTGATGAAGCTTTCTTT. Amino acid sequence: CASSLVSGSDEAFF.

Concerning this clonotype: At one boundary the junction diverges from the germline segment, which might be a read error. V gene TRBV25-1 combines with J gene TRBJ2-3, with D possibly being TRBD1 (6 bases). Germline values: CDR1 MGHDK, CDR2 SYGVNS. The CDR3 runs 15 residues. This chain's CDR3 is CASSESQSRTDSQYF. The DNA of the CDR3 is TGTGCCAGCAGTGAATCCCAGTCACGGACAGATTCGCAGTATTTT. The full variable domain, completed using reference TRBV25-1 and TRBJ2-3, is EADIYQTPRYLVIGTGKKITLECSQTMGHDKMYWYQQDPGMELHLIHYSYGVNSTEKGDLSSESTVSRIRTEHFPLTLESARPSHTSQYLCASSESQSRTDSQYFGPGTRLTVL.

The chain employs TRBV5-8 and TRBJ1-2; 7 nucleotides match TRBD1. This CDR3 is built from 15 residues. With 0 bases clipped from V and 4 bases from J, the junction kept 6 bases outside the gene matches. Germline lookup yields CDR1 SGHTS and CDR2 YDEGEE. CDR3 in amino acids: CASSLVQGTVYGYTF. CDR3 in DNA: TGTGCCAGCAGCTTGGTACAGGGGACGGTCTATGGCTACACCTTC.

The rearrangement links TRBV19 to TRBJ1-5, with TRBD1 matching over 7 bases. With 6 bases clipped from V and 2 bases from J, the junction kept 7 bases outside the gene matches. The CDR3 contains 15 residues. CDR1 is LNHDA and CDR2 is SQIVND in the germline V gene (reference sequence). The CDR3 DNA reads as TGTGCCAGTAGCGGACAGGTCCATGGCAATCAGCCCCAGCATTTT. Its translation is CASSGQVHGNQPQHF.

The J gene is TRBJ1-6, the V gene TRBV19, with D maybe TRBD1 (5 bases). Germline V gene data show CDR1 as LNHDA and CDR2 as SQIVND (reference sequence). With 10 bases removed from V and 0 bases from J, the gap between germline ends came to 10 bases. This CDR3 comprises 14 residues. The CDR3 here is CATRQPSYNSPLHF. DNA of the CDR3: TGTGCCACCCGACAGCCCTCCTATAATTCACCCCTCCACTTT.

At least ten counts were recorded for this clonotype. This chain links TRBV7-2 with TRBJ1-2, with TRBD1 matching 10 bases. The trim removed 5 bases at V and 7 bases at J, leaving 10 bases unmatched. The CDR3 runs 15 residues. Germline CDR1 SGHTA, CDR2 FQGNSA. This chain's CDR3 is CASSVEGTGAVGYTF. CDR3 bases: TGTGCCAGCAGCGTTGAAGGGACAGGGGCAGTTGGCTACACCTTC.

In its sample, this clonotype was seen a few times. The CDR3 DNA is TGTGCCAGCAGTTTGGCGGCCGTCCAAGAGACCCAGTACTTC. Its protein is CASSLAAVQETQYF. J is TRBJ2-5 and V is TRBV28; D gene unclear. Trimming removed 3 bases at V and 1 base at J, with 9 bases between. CDR1 is MDHEN and CDR2 is SYDVKM in the germline V gene. This CDR3 has 14 residues.

This clonotype was detected many times. This chain uses TRBV7-2 with TRBJ2-7; TRBD1 might be the D (5 bases). CDR3 length equals 16 residues. CDR1 and CDR2 (germline): SGHTA, FQGNSA. Trimming stripped 0 bases from V and 5 bases from J, with 17 bases between. The CDR3 region is CASSLASQGRVHEQYF. The CDR3 DNA is TGTGCCAGCAGCTTAGCGTCGCAGGGTCGGGTCCACGAGCAGTACTTC.

This clonotype has a handful of counts. The rearrangement links TRBV6-1 to TRBJ1-2, with D maybe TRBD1 (6 bases). Per the germline V gene, CDR1 is MNHNS and CDR2 is SASEGT. With 6 bases removed from V and 4 bases from J, the gap between germline ends came to 24 bases. The CDR3 has 17 amino acids. The CDR3 bases are TGTGCCAGCAGCCCTCCAGTGCGACAGGAACCTTCCTATGGCTACACCTTC. It is translated as CASSPPVRQEPSYGYTF.

The chain recombines TRBV7-2 with TRBJ2-1; TRBD2 is a possible D gene (5 bases). Germline V lookup: CDR1 SGHTA, CDR2 FQGNSA. Trimming stripped 2 bases from V and 8 bases from J, with 13 bases between. The CDR3 is 14 residues long. This CDR3 reads CASSLRGPVDEQFF. In DNA form, the CDR3 reads TGTGCCAGCAGCTTAAGAGGGCCAGTTGATGAGCAGTTCTTC.

The CDR3 coding sequence is TGCAGCGTTGATCCAGGGAGCACAGATACGCAGTATTTT. Translation: CSVDPGSTDTQYF. The rearrangement links TRBV29-1 to TRBJ2-3, with D perhaps matching TRBD1 (5 bases). The CDR3 spans 13 residues. The germline V gene encodes CDR1 SQVTM and CDR2 ANQGSEA. Trimming took 3 bases from V and 0 from J, leaving 7 bases between them.

This clonotype was counted a few times. The rearrangement links TRBV5-1 to TRBJ2-5; a possible D gene is TRBD1 (6 bases). The CDR3 sequence is 14 residues long. Trimming removed 6 bases from V and 5 bases from J, with 17 bases in between. Germline V gives CDR1 SGHRS, CDR2 YFSETQ. The CDR3 nucleotides are TGCGCCAGCACTTCCGGGACACCCGGGGAGACCCAGTACTTC. Translating it yields CASTSGTPGETQYF.

V is TRBV7-8 and J is TRBJ1-4, with D unclear. V lost 2 bases to trimming and J lost 5 bases, with 6 bases between them. This CDR3 region has 13 residues. Germline V CDR1 and CDR2: SGHVS, FQNEAQ. The CDR3 DNA reads as TGTGCCAGCAGCTTACCTCGCAATGAAAAACTGTTTTTT. Its translation is CASSLPRNEKLFF.

This clonotype appeared a few times. V is TRBV2 and J is TRBJ2-5, with 11 bases identical to TRBD2. This CDR3 comprises 16 residues. CDR1 and CDR2 (germline): SNHLY, FYNNEI. The V segment lost 6 bases and the J segment 9 bases; nucleotides outside the gene matches: 15. CDR3 DNA sequence: TGTGCCAGCAGCTACGGGACTAGCGGAACCCCTAGGGCCCAGTACTTC. It yields the protein CASSYGTSGTPRAQYF.